These 29 T cell receptor beta chains came from one sample sequenced in a study of control samples from healthy donors and cancer patients. Profiling relied on immunoSEQ multiplex PCR, and the TCRdb table lists in-frame clones only, not all of them. Found here are 90,000 to 110,000 clones, approximately 90% of them singletons; the top ten hold 4.4%. Sequenced sample: blood. These receptors were collected from a human donor in good health. The donor label of this sample is uncertain.

The chain recombines TRBV5-1 with TRBJ1-2, with TRBD1 identical over 7 bases. Germline assignment: CDR1 SGHRS and CDR2 YFSETQ. Losses at the gene ends were 4 bases for V and 8 bases for J; bases not matched to a gene: 11. This CDR3 is 14 amino acids long. The CDR3 DNA reads TGCGCCAGCAGCACCGGATGGACAGGACTAGGCTACACCTTC. This gives the protein CASSTGWTGLGYTF.

This rearrangement joins TRBV24-1 to TRBJ2-3; 9 bases line up with TRBD1. The germline gives CDR1 KGHDR, CDR2 SFDVKD. V was clipped by 7 bases and J by 3 bases; unmatched bases: 7. The CDR3 loop spans 15 amino acids. The CDR3 DNA reads as TGTGCCACCAGGAAAACAGGGGGCAGGACAGATACGCAGTATTTT. This codes for CATRKTGGRTDTQYF.

The chain links TRBV7-9 to TRBJ1-2; possible D gene TRBD1, 5 bases. The CDR3 runs 14 residues. V was shortened by 2 bases and J by 7 bases, with 14 bases between the two germline ends. Looked up from germline, CDR1 is SEHNR and CDR2 is FQNEAQ (reference sequence). CDR3 nucleotide sequence: TGTGCCAGCAGCTTACTTGCCGGGGGAGGTGGCTACACCTTC. Translation gives CASSLLAGGGGYTF.

The rearrangement joins TRBV5-1 to TRBJ2-1; D may be TRBD1 (6 bases). In germline, CDR1 is SGHRS, CDR2 YFSETQ. The CDR3 consists of 17 residues. V was pared by 1 base and J by 0 bases, with 14 bases between. The CDR3: CASSLPTDSGSYNEQFF. DNA of the CDR3: TGCGCCAGCAGCTTGCCGACGGACAGTGGCTCCTACAATGAGCAGTTCTTC.

The V gene is TRBV28, the J gene TRBJ2-7; unclear D gene. The CDR3 totals 12 residues. In germline, CDR1 is MDHEN, CDR2 SYDVKM. V shed 5 bases and J shed 4 bases, with 9 bases lying between them. The CDR3 DNA reads TGTGCCAGCAGTACCTTACTATACGAGCAGTACTTC. Its protein product is CASSTLLYEQYF.

This chain links TRBV10-3 with TRBJ1-4; no definite D call. This CDR3 comprises 15 residues. V gave up 4 bases and J gave up 7 bases, with 16 bases separating them. CDR1 and CDR2 from the germline V gene are ENHRY and SYGVKD. DNA of the CDR3: TGTGCCATCAGTGCCCGCGAAGGTGGCGGTGAAAAACTGTTTTTT. Translated: CAISAREGGGEKLFF.

The chain recombines TRBV6-5 with TRBJ2-7, with D maybe TRBD2 (6 bases). CDR3 length: 14 amino acids. V was trimmed by 5 bases and J by 0 bases, leaving 11 bases between them. Germline CDR1 is MNHEY and CDR2 is SVGAGI. CDR3 nucleotides: TGTGCCAGCAGTCGCGGGGAGAGCTCCTACGAGCAGTACTTC. Translating gives CASSRGESSYEQYF.

The chain employs TRBV18 and TRBJ1-5; D is unclear. Germline V CDR1 and CDR2: KGHSH, LQKENI. The CDR3 is 16 residues long. V gave up 5 bases and J gave up 3 bases, with 17 bases separating them. The CDR3 is CASSEIGRSYNQPQHF. CDR3 coding DNA: TGTGCCAGCTCAGAAATCGGACGGAGCTACAATCAGCCCCAGCATTTT. The full variable domain, its missing parts supplied by reference TRBV18 and TRBJ1-5, is NAGVMQNPRHLVRRRGQEARLRCSPMKGHSHVYWYRQLPEEGLKFMVYLQKENIIDESGMPKERFSAEFPKEGPSILRIQQVVRGDSAAYFCASSEIGRSYNQPQHFGDGTRLSIL.

The chain carries TRBV5-1 and TRBJ1-3, with D maybe TRBD1 (5 bases). Germline CDR1 SGHRS, CDR2 YFSETQ. V gave up 4 bases and J gave up 0 bases, with 17 bases separating them. The CDR3 totals 17 residues. The CDR3 loop reads CASSENVGGSSGNTIYF. The CDR3 region has the DNA TGCGCCAGCAGCGAAAATGTGGGGGGTAGCTCTGGAAACACCATATATTTT.

The rearrangement uses TRBV27 and TRBJ1-1, with D maybe TRBD1 (5 bases). V was shortened by 4 bases and J by 0 bases, with 9 bases between the two germline ends. The CDR3 is 14 residues long. Per the germline V gene, CDR1 is MNHEY and CDR2 is SMNVEV (reference sequence). This CDR3 reads CASSYKGMNTEAFF. The CDR3 DNA reads as TGTGCCAGCAGTTATAAGGGGATGAACACTGAAGCTTTCTTT.

This chain joins TRBV7-2 and TRBJ2-1; 9 bases align to TRBD2. CDR3 length: 15 amino acids. V dropped 3 bases and J dropped 4; count of bases not matched to a gene: 4. Germline-derived CDR1 and CDR2 are SGHTA and FQGNSA. CDR3 in DNA: TGTGCCAGCAGCTTTCAGCGGGGGGTTTACAATGAGCAGTTCTTC. It specifies CASSFQRGVYNEQFF.

V is TRBV5-6 and J is TRBJ2-5; D remains ambiguous. This CDR3 is built from 15 residues. With 3 bases removed from V and 2 bases from J, the gap between germline ends came to 14 bases. Per the germline V gene, CDR1 is SGHDT and CDR2 is YYEEEE. CDR3 DNA: TGTGCCAGCAGCTCCGACCTGGGTCCTCAAGAGACCCAGTACTTC. Its translation is CASSSDLGPQETQYF.

This clone was picked up one time. The rearrangement links TRBV2 to TRBJ2-7, with 8 bases fitting TRBD2. With 3 bases clipped from V and 3 bases from J, the junction kept 7 bases outside the gene matches. The CDR3 runs 15 residues. CDR1 and CDR2 from the germline V gene are SNHLY and FYNNEI. The CDR3 spells CASSEIAGSFYEQYF. As DNA, the CDR3 is TGTGCCAGCAGTGAGATAGCGGGGAGCTTCTACGAGCAGTACTTC.

This rearrangement joins TRBV7-6 to TRBJ2-2; D may correspond to TRBD1 or TRBD2 (5 bases each). V was clipped by 0 bases and J by 3 bases, with 17 bases between them. This CDR3 is 18 amino acids long. The germline gives CDR1 SGHVS, CDR2 FNYEAQ. CDR3 loop: CASSLALPGPTDTGELFF. In DNA, the CDR3 is TGTGCCAGCAGCTTAGCCCTCCCGGGACCGACCGACACCGGGGAGCTGTTTTTT. The full variable domain, with the rest looked up from reference TRBV7-6 and TRBJ2-2, is GAGVSQSPRYKVTKRGQDVALRCDPISGHVSLYWYRQALGQGPEFLTYFNYEAQQDKSGLPNDRFSAERPEGSISTLTIQRTEQRDSAMYRCASSLALPGPTDTGELFFGEGSRLTVL.

V gene TRBV4-2 combines with J gene TRBJ1-1, with D possibly matching TRBD1 (5 bases). V dropped 2 bases and J dropped 5 bases, with 9 bases sitting between them. CDR1 LGHNA and CDR2 YNFKEQ come from the germline V gene. The CDR3 runs to 13 residues. The chain's CDR3 is CASSQLGGTEAFF. The CDR3 coding sequence is TGTGCCAGCAGCCAACTGGGGGGAACTGAAGCTTTCTTT.

This clone was recorded only once. The chain has TRBV9 and TRBJ2-7, with 8 bases that match TRBD2. This CDR3 has 15 amino acids. V lost 3 bases to trimming and J lost 7 bases; unmatched junction nucleotides: 12. CDR1 and CDR2 (germline): SGDLS, YYNGEE. CDR3: CASSARGAGAREQYV. CDR3 sequence (DNA): TGTGCCAGCAGCGCCCGGGGAGCGGGGGCCAGAGAGCAGTACGTC.

This chain links TRBV6-6 with TRBJ1-5; 12 bases fit TRBD1. This CDR3 comprises 15 residues. J lost 6 bases, V lost 2 bases, and 2 bases had no gene match. Germline CDR1 reads MNHNY; CDR2 reads SVGAGI (reference sequence). Here the CDR3 reads CASSYGTGGGQPQHF. CDR3 bases: TGTGCCAGCAGTTACGGGACAGGGGGCGGTCAGCCCCAGCATTTT.

The V call is TRBV7-2, the J call TRBJ2-3; D might be TRBD1 (6 bases). Germline V CDR1 and CDR2: SGHTA, FQGNSA. Trimming took off 5 bases at V and 0 bases at J, with 12 bases between the two ends. The CDR3 spans 15 residues. The CDR3 nucleotides read TGTGCCAGCAGCCAGGACAGAGCTAGCACAGATACGCAGTATTTT. It codes for CASSQDRASTDTQYF.

The V call is TRBV28, the J call TRBJ2-3, with 8 bases fitting TRBD2. CDR1 is MDHEN and CDR2 is SYDVKM in the germline V gene. V trimming: 3 bases; J trimming: 7 bases; junction bases outside the gene matches: 6. CDR3 length: 14 amino acids. In DNA form, the CDR3 reads TGTGCCAGCAGTTTGATGGCGGGGGGTAATACGCAGTATTTT. This codes for CASSLMAGGNTQYF.

The gene calls are TRBV6-1 and TRBJ1-1; D is perhaps TRBD1 (5 bases). This CDR3 is built from 16 residues. The germline V gene encodes CDR1 MNHNS and CDR2 SASEGT. With 4 bases removed from V and 2 bases from J, the gap between germline ends came to 17 bases. The CDR3 nucleotides are TGTGCCAGCAGTGCCGACCCACTAGGGGTTAACACTGAAGCTTTCTTT. Translation: CASSADPLGVNTEAFF.

In DNA, the CDR3 is TGCGCCAGCAGCCCCAATACAGGGCACGGAAACACCATATATTTT. Translated: CASSPNTGHGNTIYF. The chain links TRBV5-1 to TRBJ1-3, with D tentatively TRBD1 (6 bases). The CDR3 contains 15 residues. The V gene's germline CDR1 is SGHRS and CDR2 YFSETQ. With 4 bases removed from V and 4 bases from J, the gap between germline ends came to 15 bases. Full variable domain (remainder filled in from reference TRBV5-1 and TRBJ1-3): KAGVTQTPRYLIKTRGQQVTLSCSPISGHRSVSWYQQTPGQGLQFLFEYFSETQRNKGNFPGRFSGRQFSNSRSEMNVSTLELGDSALYLCASSPNTGHGNTIYFGEGSWLTVV.

V gene TRBV24-1 combines with J gene TRBJ2-2, with D unresolved. Germline V gene data show CDR1 as KGHDR and CDR2 as SFDVKD. The germline V and J ends were trimmed by 3 bases and 3 bases, with 13 bases remaining between them. CDR3 length equals 16 residues. CDR3 coding DNA: TGTGCCACCAGTGATGCCAGTTCATTAGACACCGGGGAGCTGTTTTTT. It encodes CATSDASSLDTGELFF.

This clone was recorded a few times. This chain uses TRBV6-5 with TRBJ1-1; 8 bases align to TRBD1. Looked up from germline, CDR1 is MNHEY and CDR2 is SVGAGI. The CDR3 covers 14 residues. Trimming cost V 10 bases and J 1 base; bases outside gene matches: 8. The chain's CDR3 is CATYRQGANTEAFF. CDR3 nucleotides: TGTGCCACCTACAGGCAGGGGGCGAACACTGAAGCTTTCTTT.

The chain links TRBV18 to TRBJ1-2, with D uncertain. The germline V gene encodes CDR1 KGHSH and CDR2 LQKENI. The V gene lost 1 base and the J gene lost 7 bases, with 16 bases spanning the gap. The CDR3 runs to 15 residues. The CDR3, as DNA: TGTGCCAGCTCACCACAGTCAGCCCAATCGGGTGGCTACACCTTC. This translates into CASSPQSAQSGGYTF.

This rearrangement joins TRBV14 to TRBJ1-5; D gene uncertain. The V end was cut by 0 bases, the J end by 4 bases, with 4 bases between. Germline CDR1 SGHDN, CDR2 FVKESK. CDR3 length equals 13 residues. CDR3 sequence: CASSQDGNQPQHF. Written as DNA, the CDR3 is TGTGCCAGCAGCCAAGACGGGAATCAGCCCCAGCATTTT.

The J gene is TRBJ2-1, the V gene TRBV5-6; D unclear. The V end was cut by 1 base, the J end by 4 bases, with 9 bases between. The CDR3 consists of 14 residues. From germline, CDR1 is SGHDT and CDR2 YYEEEE. CDR3 sequence: CASSLYGGYNEQFF. The CDR3 bases are TGTGCCAGCAGCTTGTACGGTGGATACAATGAGCAGTTCTTC.

The rearrangement uses TRBV6-1 and TRBJ1-1; D gene ambiguous. The germline V gene has CDR1 MNHNS and CDR2 SASEGT. CDR3 length: 15 residues. V was pared by 2 bases and J by 0 bases, with 10 bases between. In nucleotides, the CDR3 is TGTGCCAGCAGTGAAAGACCGTACATGAACACTGAAGCTTTCTTT. Protein: CASSERPYMNTEAFF.

V and J are TRBV3-1 (or the pseudogene TRBV3-2) and TRBJ2-1; no definite D call. The ends were cut back, 2 bases at V and 3 bases at J, with 11 bases in the middle. This CDR3 has 15 residues. Looked up from germline, CDR1 is LGHDT and CDR2 is YNNKEL (reference sequence). The CDR3 bases are TGTGCCAGCAGCCAAACAAGGGCTAACTACAATGAGCAGTTCTTC. Translation gives CASSQTRANYNEQFF.

In DNA, the CDR3 is TGTGCCAGCAGCTCTTGGACTAGCGGGGCACAAGAGACCCAGTACTTC. Protein sequence: CASSSWTSGAQETQYF. V usage is TRBV7-6 and J usage is TRBJ2-5, with 12 bases lining up with TRBD2. This CDR3 is built from 16 residues. Trimming cost V 4 bases and J 2 bases; bases outside gene matches: 5. Germline V lookup: CDR1 SGHVS, CDR2 FNYEAQ.